One T cell receptor (beta chain) is described in this entry. The data are from a study of blood T cell repertoires in COVID-19. About the study: In each case, the material was cDNA or gDNA derived from T cells, B-cell-depleted T cells, or PBMCs.

The Seattle site enrolled patients during active infection and followed them longitudinally. V gave up 4 bases and J gave up 4 bases; unmatched junction bases: 9. Germline-derived CDR1 and CDR2 are SEHNR and FQNEAQ (reference sequence). The CDR3 consists of 16 residues. Assay used: immunoSEQ multiplex PCR; TCRdb lists only in-frame clones, some missing. In the table there are about 96,000 clones, around 90% of which are singletons. The V call is TRBV7-9, the J call TRBJ1-2, with TRBD1 identical over 10 bases. The receptor's source is a human donor with COVID-19, enrolled during active disease. The donor label of this sample is uncertain. Sequenced material: peripheral blood. The CDR3: CASSWDRGSEGYGYTF. CDR3 nucleotide sequence: TGTGCCAGCAGCTGGGACAGGGGATCAGAAGGCTATGGCTACACCTTC. Full variable domain (outside the CDR3, taken from reference TRBV7-9 and TRBJ1-2): DTGVSQNPRHKITKRGQNVTFRCDPISEHNRLYWYRQTLGQGPEFLTYFQNEAQLEKSRLLSDRFSAERPKGSFSTLEIQRTEQGDSAMYLCASSWDRGSEGYGYTFGSGTRLTVV.